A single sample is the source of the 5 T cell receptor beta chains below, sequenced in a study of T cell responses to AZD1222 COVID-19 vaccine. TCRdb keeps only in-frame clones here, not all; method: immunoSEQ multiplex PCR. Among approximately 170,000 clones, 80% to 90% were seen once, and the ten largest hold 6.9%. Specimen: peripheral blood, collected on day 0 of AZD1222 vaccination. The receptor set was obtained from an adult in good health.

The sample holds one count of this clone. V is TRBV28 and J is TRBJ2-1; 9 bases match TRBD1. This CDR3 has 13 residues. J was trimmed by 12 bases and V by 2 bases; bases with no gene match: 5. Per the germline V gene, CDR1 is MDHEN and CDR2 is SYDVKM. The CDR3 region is CASSLNRGRGQFF. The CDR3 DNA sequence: TGTGCCAGCAGTTTAAACAGGGGGCGCGGGCAGTTCTTC.

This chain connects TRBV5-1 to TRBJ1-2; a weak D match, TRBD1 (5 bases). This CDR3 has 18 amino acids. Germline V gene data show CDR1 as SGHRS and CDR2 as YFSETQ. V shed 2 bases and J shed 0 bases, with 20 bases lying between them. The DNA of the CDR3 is TGCGCCAGCAGCTTCGGGGGAATCGTCTACCAAGCTAACTATGGCTACACCTTC. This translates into CASSFGGIVYQANYGYTF.

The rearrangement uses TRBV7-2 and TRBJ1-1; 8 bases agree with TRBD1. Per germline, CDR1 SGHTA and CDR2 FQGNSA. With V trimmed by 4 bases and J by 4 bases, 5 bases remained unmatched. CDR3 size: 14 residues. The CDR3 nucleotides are TGTGCCAGCAGCTCTTGGACAGGGCCCACTGAAGCTTTCTTT. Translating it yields CASSSWTGPTEAFF.

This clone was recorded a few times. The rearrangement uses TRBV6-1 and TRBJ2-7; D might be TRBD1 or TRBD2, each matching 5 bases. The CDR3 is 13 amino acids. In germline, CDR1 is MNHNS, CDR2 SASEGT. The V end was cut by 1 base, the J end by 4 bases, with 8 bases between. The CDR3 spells CASSEGWGYEQYV. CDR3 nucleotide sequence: TGTGCCAGCAGTGAAGGGTGGGGGTACGAGCAGTACGTC.

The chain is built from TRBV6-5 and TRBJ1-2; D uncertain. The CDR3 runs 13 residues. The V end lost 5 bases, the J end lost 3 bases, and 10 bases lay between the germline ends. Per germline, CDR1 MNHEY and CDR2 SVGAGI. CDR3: CASSRQDYYGYTF. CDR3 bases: TGTGCCAGCAGTCGCCAGGACTACTATGGCTACACCTTC.